Below, one T cell receptor (beta chain) is given with its context. This sample was taken from a study of blood T cell repertoires in COVID-19. Study at large: The study drew acute and convalescent COVID-19 samples from the United States, Italy and Spain.

TCRdb keeps only in-frame clones here, not all; method: immunoSEQ multiplex PCR. The sample records about 34,000 clones, about 93% being singletons. The source is a human donor in a cohort sampled during active COVID-19. Source material: peripheral blood.

This CDR3 is CATSRGTGYGANVLTF. In DNA, the CDR3 is TGTGCCACCAGCAGAGGAACAGGGTATGGGGCCAACGTCCTGACTTTC. The J gene is TRBJ2-6, the V gene TRBV15; weak D call: TRBD1 (6 bases). Per the germline V gene, CDR1 is LNHNV and CDR2 is YYDKDF (reference sequence). Trimming pared 1 base from V and 3 bases from J, leaving 10 bases between. The CDR3 contains 16 residues.